This T cell receptor beta chain was identified during a study of cytomegalovirus exposure and HLA in healthy donors. Profiling relied on immunoSEQ multiplex PCR, and the TCRdb table lists in-frame clones only, not all of them. This table has 140,000 or so clones, approximately 90% appearing once. Study-wide findings and caveats: According to the study, 150 to 200 TCR beta chains were cytomegalovirus-associated. Within the 95 to 150 validation repertoires, first-cohort TCR clusters tended to co-occur, according to a later analysis.

Of note for this clone: Antigen unknown.

The germline V gene has CDR1 LNHDA and CDR2 SQIVND (reference sequence). V lost 2 bases and J lost 1, with 12 bases in between. The CDR3 length is 16 residues. This rearrangement joins TRBV19 to TRBJ1-5, with D maybe TRBD1 (5 bases). Sequenced: PBMCs. The source is a young man in good health and CMV-seronegative. For the CDR3, the DNA is TGTGCCAGTAGTATATACGCAGGGCCGAGCAATCAGCCCCAGCATTTT. This sequence encodes CASSIYAGPSNQPQHF.